This T cell receptor (beta chain) was retrieved from a study of vaccination and CD4 T cells after COVID-19. The wider study: Post-COVID draws followed diagnosis by a median around 92 days (range 35 to 161).

This clonotype turned up a few times. What it binds is not known. This CDR3 contains 14 residues. V was pared by 4 bases and J by 4 bases, with 11 bases between. The germline gives CDR1 SGHTA, CDR2 FQGNSA. Treatment denoted: approximately nine-day PBMC culture with coronavirus spike peptide pools or control peptides (ViraFEST assay). Sequenced with the Oncomine TCR Beta short-read assay was DNA taken from cultured CD4+ T cells. Genomic DNA was isolated from CD4+ T cells that had been cultured. TCRdb re-derived calls from the PCR reads in MiXCR, one entry per CDR3 protein. The repertoire holds fewer than 25,000 distinct CDR3 sequences, with 38% as singletons.

The rearrangement links TRBV7-2 to TRBJ1-3; D is undetermined. Source material: cultured CD4+ T cells from blood. This TCR was sampled from a human donor with COVID-19. CDR3 sequence reads: CASSSRRAGNTIYF. CDR3 DNA: TGTGCCAGCAGCTCTCGTCGGGCCGGAAACACCATATATTTT.